This passage covers 9 T cell receptor beta chains from one sample sequenced in a study of cytomegalovirus exposure and HLA in healthy donors. The PCR made use of 60 Vbeta and 13 Jbeta primers. Method: immunoSEQ multiplex PCR; TCRdb's copy keeps in-frame clones and lacks some. This sample has about 200,000 clones, with about 81% found just once. The specimen sequenced was PBMCs. The origin of the receptors is a man younger than 30 in good health and CMV-seronegative.

V gene TRBV18 combines with J gene TRBJ2-1, with 11 bases fitting TRBD2. With V trimmed by 1 base and J by 0 bases, 8 bases remained unmatched. Germline values: CDR1 KGHSH, CDR2 LQKENI. CDR3 length: 19 amino acids. CDR3 nucleotide sequence: TGTGCCAGCTCACCACGAACCGGGACTAGCGGAGACTCCTACAATGAGCAGTTCTTC. This translates into CASSPRTGTSGDSYNEQFF. The full variable domain, rest sourced from reference TRBV18 and TRBJ2-1, is NAGVMQNPRHLVRRRGQEARLRCSPMKGHSHVYWYRQLPEEGLKFMVYLQKENIIDESGMPKERFSAEFPKEGPSILRIQQVVRGDSAAYFCASSPRTGTSGDSYNEQFFGPGTRLTVL.

The gene calls are TRBV29-1 and TRBJ1-2; possible D gene TRBD1, 6 bases. Between the trimmed V and J ends, which lost 3 bases and 8 bases, there was a span of 22 bases. The length of the CDR3 is 15 residues. In germline, CDR1 is SQVTM, CDR2 ANQGSEA. The CDR3 protein is CSVEVWGRLLSGYTF. For the CDR3, the DNA is TGCAGCGTTGAGGTATGGGGGCGCCTATTGAGCGGCTACACCTTC.

V is TRBV19 and J is TRBJ1-1; perhaps TRBD1 as D (5 bases). Germline CDR1 LNHDA, CDR2 SQIVND (reference sequence). The CDR3 is 13 amino acids. V was pared by 3 bases and J by 9 bases, with 14 bases between. CDR3 DNA: TGTGCCAGTAGTATGGACCGGACAACCAAAGCTTTCTTT. This sequence encodes CASSMDRTTKAFF.

The J gene is TRBJ1-2, the V gene TRBV15, with TRBD1 identical over 9 bases. V dropped 3 bases and J dropped 7; count of bases not matched to a gene: 6. CDR1 is LNHNV and CDR2 is YYDKDF in the germline V gene (reference sequence). The CDR3 is 14 amino acids. CDR3 sequence reads: CATSSHRGLRGYTF. Written as DNA, the CDR3 is TGTGCCACCAGCAGCCACAGGGGGCTTCGTGGCTACACCTTC.

The chain couples TRBV2 to TRBJ2-3; 10 bases fit TRBD2. J was trimmed by 2 bases and V by 6 bases; bases with no gene match: 11. The germline CDR1 and CDR2 sequences are SNHLY and FYNNEI. This CDR3 spans 17 amino acids. The CDR3 nucleotides read TGTGCCAGCAGGACAGGGCTAGCGGGGGCCAACACAGATACGCAGTATTTT. Translation gives CASRTGLAGANTDTQYF.

The rearrangement uses TRBV27 and TRBJ2-6, with D uncertain. The CDR3 sequence is 14 residues long. CDR1 and CDR2 from the germline V gene are MNHEY and SMNVEV (reference sequence). V lost 3 bases to trimming and J lost 1 base, with 4 bases between them. CDR3 amino acids: CASSFRSGANVLTF. In DNA, the CDR3 is TGTGCCAGCAGTTTCCGTTCTGGGGCCAACGTCCTGACTTTC.

The rearrangement joins TRBV11-2 to TRBJ2-7; 7 bases line up with TRBD2. The V gene's germline CDR1 is SGHAT and CDR2 FQNNGV. V was clipped by 5 bases and J by 2 bases; unmatched bases: 12. The length of the CDR3 is 16 residues. The CDR3: CASSRTGRERTYEQYF. In nucleotides, the CDR3 is TGTGCCAGCAGCCGGACGGGGCGGGAGCGAACCTACGAGCAGTACTTC.

The chain uses TRBV5-5 and TRBJ1-5; the D gene is possibly TRBD1 (6 bases). This CDR3 region has 11 residues. Germline CDR1 SGHKS, CDR2 YYEKEE (reference sequence). V was clipped by 6 bases and J by 15 bases, with 16 bases between them. The CDR3 is CASTGGQNWHF. Written as DNA, the CDR3 is TGTGCCAGCACTGGGGGCCAGAACTGGCATTTT.

CDR3 sequence (DNA): TGTGCCAGTAGTATTCGACGGCAGGTATATAGCAATCAGCCCCAGCATTTT. Protein: CASSIRRQVYSNQPQHF. The V gene is TRBV19, the J gene TRBJ1-5; no firm D call. Trimming shortened V by 3 bases and J by 0 bases, and 15 bases separated the two germline ends. Germline V lookup: CDR1 LNHDA, CDR2 SQIVND (reference sequence). This CDR3 comprises 17 residues.